Below, 23 T cell receptor beta chains from the same sample are listed, as sequenced in a study of tumor-infiltrating lymphocytes in primary liver carcinoma. Unsorted whole blood yielded the blood RNA, and germline DNA was also extracted. TCR beta cDNA was prepared out of approximately 470 ng total RNA by means of a constant-region primer. Slightly modified ARM-PCR, run as three nested multiplex PCR rounds, produced the TCR beta libraries. TRBV1-TRBV30 forward primers paired with a C-beta reverse primer drove the first two PCR rounds, roughly 9 cycles each. MiXCR, run by TCRdb on the multiplex PCR reads, gives a single entry per CDR3 protein. This sample yields about 200,000 distinct CDR3 sequences, of which roughly 61% are seen a single time; roughly 6.8% belongs to the top ten. Sequencing was performed on peripheral blood. These receptors came from an older woman with primary liver carcinoma and hepatitis B virus infection.

This clonotype was counted at least ten times. This chain links TRBV12-3 or TRBV12-4 with TRBJ2-7; maybe TRBD1 (6 bases). Deletions cut 5 bases from V and 2 bases from J, with 13 bases between. The CDR3 is made up of 14 amino acids. The CDR3 sequence: CASSLHRDPYEQYF. As DNA, the CDR3 is TGTGCCAGCAGTCTACACAGGGACCCCTACGAGCAGTACTTC.

CDR3 residues: CASSQVRGALPYEQYF. CDR3 DNA sequence: TGTGCCAGCAGCCAAGTCAGGGGCGCCCTACCTTACGAGCAGTACTTC. The V gene is TRBV16, the J gene TRBJ2-7; D may be TRBD1 (6 bases). V was pared by 2 bases and J by 4 bases, with 18 bases between. Germline loops: CDR1 KGHSY, CDR2 FQNENV. CDR3 length: 16 residues. Looking up the rest from reference TRBV16 and TRBJ2-7 gives the full variable domain: GEEVAQTPKHLVRGEGQKAKLYCAPIKGHSYVFWYQQVLKNEFKFLISFQNENVFDETGMPKERFSAKCLPNSPCSLEIQATKLEDSAVYFCASSQVRGALPYEQYFGPGTRLTVT.

About this clonotype: At one end, the junction sequence differs from germline, possibly due to a read error. This chain links TRBV6-6 with TRBJ2-7; D perhaps matches TRBD1 (6 bases). The CDR3 sequence is 15 residues long. The V gene's germline CDR1 is MNHNY and CDR2 SVGAGI (reference sequence). The CDR3 nucleotides are TGTGCCAGGAGTTACGCGACACAGGGCCCGGGCGAGCAGTACTTC. This codes for CARSYATQGPGEQYF.

The gene calls are TRBV11-2 and TRBJ2-2, with no clear D. Trimming stripped 2 bases from V and 4 bases from J, with 8 bases between. Germline V gene data show CDR1 as SGHAT and CDR2 as FQNNGV. The CDR3 has 14 residues. This CDR3 is CASSLQAFTGELFF. For the CDR3, the DNA is TGTGCCAGCAGCTTACAAGCTTTCACCGGGGAGCTGTTTTTT.

Turning to this clonotype: The CDR3 does not close with the conserved phenylalanine or tryptophan, likely indicating a read error. V and J are TRBV11-3 and TRBJ2-2, with TRBD2 identical over 16 bases. CDR1 and CDR2 (germline): SGHNT, YENEEA. CDR3 length: 17 amino acids. The junction had 9 bases not matched to a gene; V was cut back by 7 bases and J by 7 bases. The CDR3 sequence: CASTSGLAGGSGGELFL. CDR3 nucleotide sequence: TGTGCCAGCACCTCGGGACTAGCGGGAGGGTCCGGCGGGGAGCTGTTTTTA.

On this clonotype: A read error may account for a junction end that differs from germline. This chain connects TRBV11-2 to TRBJ2-3; D unresolved. Germline V gene lookup returns CDR1 SGHAT and CDR2 FQNNGV. The CDR3 sequence is 14 residues long. The CDR3 DNA follows: TGTGCCAGCAGCACGTCCTTCACTGGGGATACGCTGTATTTT. It is translated as CASSTSFTGDTLYF.

This chain links TRBV12-5 with TRBJ1-4; TRBD1 matches at 7 bases. CDR3 length equals 18 residues. Germline lookup yields CDR1 LGHNT and CDR2 FRNRAP. V lost 1 base, J lost 4 bases, and 12 bases stayed unmatched. The CDR3 loop is CASGLARTGTEYNEKLFF. CDR3 DNA: TGTGCTAGTGGTTTGGCCCGGACCGGGACAGAATATAATGAAAAACTGTTTTTT.

This clonotype showed up just a few times. The V and J genes are TRBV5-5 and TRBJ1-6; D remains unclear. CDR3 length: 12 residues. Germline CDR1 is SGHKS and CDR2 is YYEKEE (reference sequence). Trimming left V 4 bases short and J 6 bases short, with 5 bases between. For the CDR3, the DNA is TGTGCCAGCAGCAACAGTAATTCACCCCTCCACTTT. Translated, it gives CASSNSNSPLHF.

To note about this clonotype: One end of the junction is discordant with germline, which a read error may explain. The chain couples TRBV12-3 or TRBV12-4 to TRBJ2-7; D possibly matches TRBD1 or TRBD2 (6 bases each). The CDR3 extends over 13 amino acids. CDR3 loop: CASALGGSYEQCF. CDR3 nucleotide sequence: TGTGCCAGCGCGCTCGGGGGCTCCTACGAGCAGTGCTTC.

On this clonotype itself: The junction differs from germline at one of its ends, possibly a read error. The chain joins TRBV11-2 to TRBJ2-3; 11 nucleotides agree with TRBD2. Per the germline V gene, CDR1 is SGHAT and CDR2 is FQNNGV. The CDR3 consists of 17 residues. The CDR3 DNA reads TGTGCCAGCAGCTCATTTAGCGGGGGGGGCCCCACAGATACGCAGTACTTT. It yields the protein CASSSFSGGGPTDTQYF.

Written as DNA, the CDR3 is TGTGCCAGCAGTGAAGGCCTTGGACTAGCCATGTATCAAGAGACCCAGTACTTC. It is translated as CASSEGLGLAMYQETQYF. This rearrangement joins TRBV6-1 to TRBJ2-5, with TRBD2 matching over 8 bases. The germline CDR1 and CDR2 sequences are MNHNS and SASEGT. This CDR3 is built from 18 residues. J gave up 2 bases and V 1 base, and 12 bases lay outside the gene matches.

With regard to this clonotype: The junction does not match germline at one end; this may be a read error. The V gene is TRBV10-1, the J gene TRBJ2-1; maybe TRBD2 (5 bases). The CDR3 runs 15 residues. Per germline, CDR1 WNHNN and CDR2 SYGVQD (reference sequence). CDR3 bases: TGTGCCCGAAATACTGACCTAGAGGGTGCCGATGAGCAGTTCTTC. This codes for CARNTDLEGADEQFF.

The sample holds many counts of this clonotype. The chain couples TRBV11-2 to TRBJ1-1, with a tentative D call TRBD1 (6 bases). V lost 0 bases, J lost 6 bases, and 11 bases lay in between. Germline V gene sequence: CDR1 SGHAT, CDR2 FQNNGV. This CDR3 spans 14 amino acids. CDR3 in amino acids: CASSLEQGRAEAFF. The CDR3 DNA is TGTGCCAGCAGCTTAGAGCAGGGGAGGGCTGAAGCTTTCTTT.

In this sample, this clonotype turned up many times. V and J are TRBV25-1 and TRBJ2-3, with 9 bases identical to TRBD2. V gave up 3 bases and J gave up 0 bases; unmatched junction bases: 4. The CDR3 consists of 16 residues. CDR1 and CDR2 from the germline V gene are MGHDK and SYGVNS. The CDR3: CASSDLTSGSTDTQYF. In nucleotides, the CDR3 is TGTGCCAGCAGTGATTTGACTAGCGGTAGCACAGATACGCAGTATTTT.

As for this clonotype: This could be a read error, since a much larger clone is one nucleotide away. The gene calls are TRBV6-1 and TRBJ2-7; 8 positions agree with TRBD1. Germline V gene sequence: CDR1 MNHNS, CDR2 SASEGT. This CDR3 has 15 residues. CDR3 sequence: CASGEGQAASYEQYF. As DNA, the CDR3 is TGTGCCAGCGGTGAGGGACAGGCGGCCTCCTACGAGCAGTACTTC.

In the case of this clonotype: With a much larger clone just one base away, this may be a read error. V usage is TRBV11-3 and J usage is TRBJ1-1; 9 bases agree with TRBD1. The J segment lost 4 bases and the V segment lost 4 bases, leaving 7 bases of the junction unmatched. Germline CDR1 is SGHNT and CDR2 is YENEEA. The CDR3 has 15 amino acids. The CDR3 DNA sequence: TGTGCCAGCAGCTCAGGGACAGGGTTGAGCACTGAAGCTTTCTTT. Encoded protein: CASSSGTGLSTEAFF.

In this sample, this clonotype turned up a few times. The V gene is TRBV2, the J gene TRBJ2-3, with 10 positions matching TRBD2. The V gene end was trimmed by 2 bases and the J gene end by 4 bases; junction bases not matched to a gene: 3. The CDR3 consists of 15 residues. CDR1 and CDR2 (germline): SNHLY, FYNNEI. CDR3 in amino acids: CASSERLAGSDTQYF. CDR3 DNA sequence: TGTGCCAGCAGTGAACGACTAGCGGGCTCAGATACGCAGTATTTT.

A word on this clonotype: This CDR3 is missing its conserved last phenylalanine or tryptophan, likely due to a read error. The chain combines TRBV11-2 with TRBJ2-7; D unclear. With 5 bases removed from V and 0 bases from J, the gap between germline ends came to 8 bases. CDR3 length equals 13 residues. Germline V gives CDR1 SGHAT, CDR2 FQNNGV. The CDR3 here is CASSTTGSYEQYL. CDR3 coding DNA: TGTGCCAGCAGCACCACCGGCTCCTACGAGCAGTACCTC.

The chain joins TRBV11-2 to TRBJ2-3; D tentatively reads TRBD1 or TRBD2 (6 bases each). The V end lost 5 bases, the J end lost 5 bases, and 20 bases lay between the germline ends. Germline values: CDR1 SGHAT, CDR2 FQNNGV. CDR3 length: 16 amino acids. The CDR3: CASSHDYPGGKDTQYF. CDR3 nucleotides: TGTGCCAGCAGCCATGACTACCCCGGGGGCAAAGATACGCAGTATTTT.

The CDR3, as DNA: TGTGCCAGCAGCTTAGTTGGCCGAGTGGGAGGGCTATACGAGCAGTACTTC. Its protein product is CASSLVGRVGGLYEQYF. J is TRBJ2-7 and V is TRBV11-2; 7 positions match TRBD2. This CDR3 region has 17 residues. V lost 1 base, J lost 4 bases, and 13 bases stayed unmatched. In germline, CDR1 is SGHAT, CDR2 FQNNGV.

To note about this clonotype: The junction shows a germline mismatch at one end, possibly a read error. The V gene is TRBV6-5, the J gene TRBJ2-7; TRBD1 is a possible D gene (5 bases). The CDR3 is made up of 15 amino acids. CDR1 MNHEY and CDR2 SVGAGI come from the germline V gene. CDR3 sequence: CTSSYRFTGSYEQYF. The CDR3 nucleotides are TGTACCAGCAGTTACAGGTTTACAGGTTCCTATGAGCAGTACTTC.

The CDR3 sequence: CASSEVWMGNQPQHF. CDR3 coding DNA: TGTGCCAGCAGTGAAGTGTGGATGGGGAATCAGCCCCAGCATTTT. The chain joins TRBV6-1 to TRBJ1-5; D remains unclear. V lost 1 base and J lost 4, with 11 bases in between. The CDR3 is 15 amino acids. Looked up from germline, CDR1 is MNHNS and CDR2 is SASEGT.

This sequence joins TRBV7-3 and TRBJ1-1, with D unclear. Per germline, CDR1 SGHTA and CDR2 FQGTGA. V lost 4 bases, J lost 0 bases, and 6 bases lay in between. There are 13 residues in the CDR3. This chain's CDR3 is CASSSQMNTEAFF. For the CDR3, the DNA is TGTGCCAGCAGCTCCCAGATGAACACTGAAGCTTTCTTT.